This T cell receptor (beta chain) was identified during a study of OX40 agonist ivuxolimab in advanced cancers. Across the whole study: Patients were given ivuxolimab, an antibody that agonizes OX40 (CD134). Anti-PD-1, anti-PD-L1 or anti-CTLA-4 therapy given earlier was allowed, and approximately 40% had some.

Overall study results and limits: Compared with others, partial responders at 0.1-3.0 mg/kg displayed clonal expansion among the lowest. At 0.1 to 3.0 mg/kg and by week 6, CD4+ and CD8+ T cells in the blood had expanded clonally.

The method was immunoSEQ multiplex PCR; TCRdb's version includes in-frame clones alone and lacks a portion of them. The sample contains fewer than 70,000 clones, more than 85% of which appear only once. The CDR3 length is 18 residues. The germline gives CDR1 SEHNR, CDR2 FQNEAQ (reference sequence). The junction had 16 bases not matched to a gene; V was cut back by 1 base and J by 5 bases. Comments on this clone: Its antigen is unidentified.

The genes are TRBV7-9 and TRBJ2-5; 7 nucleotides line up with TRBD2. The sample in question was CD4+ or CD8+ T cells sorted from blood, obtained in a trial of the OX40 agonist ivuxolimab. This receptor was identified in an adult with an advanced solid tumor such as melanoma, head and neck, liver or kidney cancer. The CDR3 region is CASSLGGGETRVRETQYF. CDR3 nucleotides: TGTGCCAGCAGCTTAGGCGGGGGTGAAACCCGGGTTCGGGAGACCCAGTACTTC.